The present T cell receptor beta chain was sequenced within a study of shared clonotypes between healthy human individuals. Notes on the study in general: The diversity represented, both genetic and in exposure history, was limited by few donors. Sampling covered nothing but blood. Tissue TCR repertoires likely differ from those found in blood.

The germline V and J ends were trimmed by 6 bases and 0 bases, with 11 bases remaining between them. The CDR3 has 14 amino acids. Germline assignment: CDR1 MDHEN and CDR2 SYDVKM. Concerning this clone: Antigen unknown. The same CDR3 is also encoded by other DNA sequences in this sample.

Donors were healthy HIV-negative adults without recently reported acute infections or vaccinations. In the authors' methods: Sequence data from immunoSEQ were junction-only and lacked quality scores; consequently, filtering differed. Only in-frame clones appear in the TCRdb table, and some are missing; sequencing was by immunoSEQ multiplex PCR. V, J and clone size reflect that table, while D and trimming were determined from the DNA. The repertoire holds over a million clones, with around 97% as singletons. The TCR comes from a man aged 30 to 45 in good health. The sequencing input was naive CD4+ T cells sorted from blood. Subset described: CD45RA+ positively selected. The V and J genes are TRBV28 and TRBJ1-1; unclear D gene. The CDR3 is CASSLGQMNTEAFF. DNA of the CDR3: TGTGCCAGCAGCTTAGGGCAGATGAACACTGAAGCTTTCTTT.